This T cell receptor beta chain was recovered during a study of shared clonotypes between healthy human individuals. The protocol was immunoSEQ multiplex PCR, while the TCRdb copy is restricted to in-frame clones and leaves out a portion. The table shows about 550,000 clones, with about 95% occurring only once. Only CD45RO-negative cells positively selected for CCR7 counted as naive CD8 cells, so terminally differentiated effector memory CD45RA+ cells were excluded. The sequenced material came from naive CD8+ T cells sorted from blood. The sequence derives from a woman aged 30 to 39 in good health.

This CDR3 is CASRSTGELFF. The DNA of the CDR3 is TGTGCCAGTAGATCGACGGGGGAGCTGTTTTTT. The rearrangement uses TRBV19 and TRBJ2-2; D is unclear. The CDR3 loop spans 11 amino acids. Trimming pared 6 bases from V and 8 bases from J, leaving 7 bases between. Looked up from germline, CDR1 is LNHDA and CDR2 is SQIVND (reference sequence).